This T cell receptor beta chain was sequenced in a study of cytomegalovirus exposure and HLA in healthy donors. Whole-study findings and limits: In vitro assays verified that three CMV-associated chains recognized CMV antigens specifically. Many donors shared some public TCRs, even though most TCR sequences were rare. The TCR clusters that emerged in the first cohort tended, a later analysis found, to co-occur in the roughly 110 validation repertoires.

Produced via immunoSEQ multiplex PCR; TCRdb's table is partial and in-frame only. In the table there are about 330,000 clones, 87% of which are singletons. Turning to this clone: Its antigen is not known.

V gave up 3 bases and J gave up 2 bases; unmatched junction bases: 2. CDR3 length: 15 amino acids. CDR1 is SGHTA, CDR2 FQGTGA, per germline. The chain is built from TRBV7-3 and TRBJ2-3; 10 bases are shared with TRBD2. The receptor was derived from a woman aged 30 to 39 in good health and CMV-seropositive. Sequences were obtained from PBMCs. In nucleotides, the CDR3 is TGTGCCAGCAGCTTGAGCGGGGGGGTCACAGATACGCAGTATTTT. It yields the protein CASSLSGGVTDTQYF.